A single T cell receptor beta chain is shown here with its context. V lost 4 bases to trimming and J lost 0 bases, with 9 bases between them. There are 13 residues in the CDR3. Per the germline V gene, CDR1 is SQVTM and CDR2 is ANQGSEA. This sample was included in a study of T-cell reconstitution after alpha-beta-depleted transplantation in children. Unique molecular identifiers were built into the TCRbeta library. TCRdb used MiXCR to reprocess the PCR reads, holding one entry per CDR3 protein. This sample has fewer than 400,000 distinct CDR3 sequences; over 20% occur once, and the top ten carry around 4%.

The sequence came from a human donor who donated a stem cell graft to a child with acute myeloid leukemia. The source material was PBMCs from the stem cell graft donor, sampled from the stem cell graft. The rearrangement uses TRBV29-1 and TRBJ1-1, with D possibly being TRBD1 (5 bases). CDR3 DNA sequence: TGCAGCGTTGTGGGGGTGATGAACACTGAAGCTTTCTTT. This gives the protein CSVVGVMNTEAFF.